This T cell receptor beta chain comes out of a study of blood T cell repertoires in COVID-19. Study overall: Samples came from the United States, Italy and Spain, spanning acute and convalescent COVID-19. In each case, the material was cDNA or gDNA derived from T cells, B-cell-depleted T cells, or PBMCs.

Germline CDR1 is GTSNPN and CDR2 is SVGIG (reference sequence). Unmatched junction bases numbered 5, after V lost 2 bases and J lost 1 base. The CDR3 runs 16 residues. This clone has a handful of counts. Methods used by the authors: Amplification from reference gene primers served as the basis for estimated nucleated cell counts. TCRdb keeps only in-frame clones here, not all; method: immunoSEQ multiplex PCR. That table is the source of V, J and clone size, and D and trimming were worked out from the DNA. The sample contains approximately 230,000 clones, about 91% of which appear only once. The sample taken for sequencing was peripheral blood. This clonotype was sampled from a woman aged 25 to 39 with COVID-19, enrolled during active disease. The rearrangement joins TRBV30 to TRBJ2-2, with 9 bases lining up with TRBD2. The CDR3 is CAWSRTSGWNTGELFF. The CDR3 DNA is TGTGCCTGGAGTCGCACTAGCGGGTGGAACACCGGGGAGCTGTTTTTT.